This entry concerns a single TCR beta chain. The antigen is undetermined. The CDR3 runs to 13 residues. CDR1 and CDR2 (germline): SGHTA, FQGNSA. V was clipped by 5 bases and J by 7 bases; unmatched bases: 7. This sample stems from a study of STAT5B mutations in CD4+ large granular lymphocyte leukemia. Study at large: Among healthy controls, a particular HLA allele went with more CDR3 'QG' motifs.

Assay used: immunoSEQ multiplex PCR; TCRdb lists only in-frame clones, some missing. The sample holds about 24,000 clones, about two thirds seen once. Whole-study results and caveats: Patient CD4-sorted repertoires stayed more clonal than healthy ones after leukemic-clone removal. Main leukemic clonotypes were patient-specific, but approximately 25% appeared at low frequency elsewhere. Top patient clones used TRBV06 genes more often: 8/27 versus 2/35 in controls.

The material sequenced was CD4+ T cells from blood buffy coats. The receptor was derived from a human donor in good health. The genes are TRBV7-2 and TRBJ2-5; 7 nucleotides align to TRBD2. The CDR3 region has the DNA TGTGCCAGCAGCGCCGGGACTACCGGGACCCAGTACTTC. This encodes CASSAGTTGTQYF.